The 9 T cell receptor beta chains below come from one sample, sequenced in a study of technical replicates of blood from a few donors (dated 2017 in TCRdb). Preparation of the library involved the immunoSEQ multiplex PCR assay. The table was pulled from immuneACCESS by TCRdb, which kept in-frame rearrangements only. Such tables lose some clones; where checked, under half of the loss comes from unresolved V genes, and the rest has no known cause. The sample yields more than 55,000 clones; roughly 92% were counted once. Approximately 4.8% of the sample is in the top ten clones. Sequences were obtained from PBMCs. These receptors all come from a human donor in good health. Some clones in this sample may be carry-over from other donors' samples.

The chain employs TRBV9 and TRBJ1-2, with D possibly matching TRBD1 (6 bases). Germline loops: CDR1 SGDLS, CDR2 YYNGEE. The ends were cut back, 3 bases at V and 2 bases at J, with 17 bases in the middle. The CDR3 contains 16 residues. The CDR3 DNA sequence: TGTGCCAGCAGCGGACACAGGGTCCGTTGGAACTATGGCTACACCTTC. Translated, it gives CASSGHRVRWNYGYTF.

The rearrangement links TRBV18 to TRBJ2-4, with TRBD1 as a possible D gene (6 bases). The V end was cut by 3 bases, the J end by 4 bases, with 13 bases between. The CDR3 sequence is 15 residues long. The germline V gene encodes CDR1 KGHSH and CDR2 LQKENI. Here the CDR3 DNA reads TGTGCCAGCTCACCGATGGACAGAAGAAAAAACATTCAGTACTTC. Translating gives CASSPMDRRKNIQYF.

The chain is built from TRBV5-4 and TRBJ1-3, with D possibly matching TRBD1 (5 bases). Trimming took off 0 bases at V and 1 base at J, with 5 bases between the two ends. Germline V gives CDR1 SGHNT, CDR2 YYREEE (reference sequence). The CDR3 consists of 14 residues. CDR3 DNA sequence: TGTGCCAGCAGCTTGGCAGGGTCTGGAAACACCATATATTTT. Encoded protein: CASSLAGSGNTIYF.

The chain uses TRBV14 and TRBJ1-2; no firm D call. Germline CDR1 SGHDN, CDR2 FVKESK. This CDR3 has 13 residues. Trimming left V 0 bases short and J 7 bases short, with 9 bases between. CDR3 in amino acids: CASSQDRGFGYTF. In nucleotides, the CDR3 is TGTGCCAGCAGCCAAGATCGCGGTTTTGGCTACACCTTC.

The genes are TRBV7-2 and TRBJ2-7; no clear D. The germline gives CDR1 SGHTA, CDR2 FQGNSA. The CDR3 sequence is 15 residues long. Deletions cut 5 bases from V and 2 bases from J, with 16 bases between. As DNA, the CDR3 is TGTGCCAGCAGCCTAGGCCCCTACAGTACCTACGAGCAGTACTTC. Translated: CASSLGPYSTYEQYF.

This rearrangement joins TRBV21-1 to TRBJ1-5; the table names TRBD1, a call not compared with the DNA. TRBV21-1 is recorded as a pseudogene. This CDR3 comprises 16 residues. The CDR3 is CASSNPMTGLSQPQHF. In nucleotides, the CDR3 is TGTGCCAGCAGCAACCCTATGACAGGGCTAAGTCAGCCCCAGCATTTT.

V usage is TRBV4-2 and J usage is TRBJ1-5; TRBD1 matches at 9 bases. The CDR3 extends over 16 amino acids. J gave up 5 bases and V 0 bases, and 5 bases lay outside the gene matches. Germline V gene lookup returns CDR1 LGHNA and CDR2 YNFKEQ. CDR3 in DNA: TGTGCCAGCAGCCAAGAATACACAGGGGGCTATCAGCCCCAGCATTTT. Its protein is CASSQEYTGGYQPQHF.

CDR3 loop: CSVEDQDREAFF. Here the CDR3 DNA reads TGCAGCGTTGAAGACCAGGACAGGGAAGCTTTCTTT. The chain employs TRBV29-1 and TRBJ1-1, with TRBD1 matching 7 bases. CDR1 and CDR2 from the germline V gene are SQVTM and ANQGSEA. J was trimmed by 8 bases and V by 0 bases; bases with no gene match: 3. This CDR3 region has 12 residues.

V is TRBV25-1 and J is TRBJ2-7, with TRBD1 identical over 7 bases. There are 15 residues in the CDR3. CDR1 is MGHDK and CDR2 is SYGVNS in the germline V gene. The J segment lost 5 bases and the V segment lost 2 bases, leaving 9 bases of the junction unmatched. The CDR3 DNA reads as TGTGCCAGCAGTGAAGGACAGGCCGGACCTCACGAGCAGTACTTC. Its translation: CASSEGQAGPHEQYF.